This record concerns one TCR beta chain sequence. What antigen it recognizes has not been identified. Qualities for individual bases were not recorded, and no much larger clone is one base off. These data come from a study of T cell changes during pregnancy in multiple sclerosis (dated by TCRdb to about 2019). For the study in its entirety: Changes in the T cell repertoire over the course of pregnancy were examined in this study in women with multiple sclerosis.

The library was obtained by the immunoSEQ multiplex PCR assay. TCRdb stores this immuneACCESS table with in-frame sequences only. Part of the clones is absent; in the studies checked, under half of the shortfall reflects unresolved V genes, and no reason is known for the rest. For this sample there are 74,000 or so clones; 85% to 95% appear just once. Of the sample, approximately 0.2% falls within the top ten clones. The CDR3 spans 14 residues, from the cysteine through the phenylalanine. The kept DNA is CDR3 alone, 42 bases in frame from the first base. V sheds 6 bases and J sheds 1 base, leaving 9 bases between their ends. Looking up the germline V gene (reference sequence) yields CDR1 LNHDA and CDR2 SQIVND.

This sequence uses TRBV19 and TRBJ2-2; the D region possibly corresponds to TRBD2 (6 bases align). The source material was CD4+ T cells from peripheral blood mononuclear cells, sampled before pregnancy. The receptor was isolated from a female donor with multiple sclerosis, enrolled in a pregnancy study. The DNA is TGTGCCAGTAGCGGGACTCAGAACACCGGGGAGCTGTTTTTT. Its amino acids are CASSGTQNTGELFF.